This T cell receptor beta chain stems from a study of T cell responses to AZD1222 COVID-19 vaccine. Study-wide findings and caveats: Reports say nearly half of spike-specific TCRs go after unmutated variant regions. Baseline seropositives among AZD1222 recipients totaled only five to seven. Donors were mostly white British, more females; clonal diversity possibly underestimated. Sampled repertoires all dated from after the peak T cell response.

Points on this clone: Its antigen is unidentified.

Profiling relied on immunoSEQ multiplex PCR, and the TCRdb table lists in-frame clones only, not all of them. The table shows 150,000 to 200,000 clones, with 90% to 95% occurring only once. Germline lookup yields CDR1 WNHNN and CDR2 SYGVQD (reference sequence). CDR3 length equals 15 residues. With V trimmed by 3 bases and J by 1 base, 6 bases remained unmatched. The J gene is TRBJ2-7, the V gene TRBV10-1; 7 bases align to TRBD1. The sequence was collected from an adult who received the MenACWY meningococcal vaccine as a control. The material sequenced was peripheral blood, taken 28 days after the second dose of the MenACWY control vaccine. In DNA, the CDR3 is TGCGCCAGCAGTGACAGCAGGGGGTTTTCCTACGAGCAGTACTTC. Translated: CASSDSRGFSYEQYF.